This T cell receptor beta chain was captured by sequencing in a study of T cell responses to AZD1222 COVID-19 vaccine. Study conclusions and caveats: When two AZD1222 doses had been given, Spike-specific TCR breadth and depth rose. Females outnumbered males among donors, who were mostly white British; clonal diversity was possibly underestimated. The study identified only a handful of AZD1222 recipients as seropositive at baseline.

Assay used: immunoSEQ multiplex PCR; TCRdb lists only in-frame clones, some missing. The profile shows about 140,000 clones, over 90% of them singletons. Worth noting for this clone: Antigen: not known.

The CDR3 is made up of 15 amino acids. Germline V lookup: CDR1 MDHEN, CDR2 SYDVKM. Trimming shortened V by 6 bases and J by 7 bases, and 16 bases separated the two germline ends. Specimen: peripheral blood, collected on day 0 of MenACWY control vaccination. The V and J genes are TRBV28 and TRBJ1-6; D is uncertain. This TCR derives from an adult in good health. The DNA for the CDR3 is TGTGCCAGCAGAACGGAACCCCTGAGGAATTCACCCCTCCACTTT. Encoded protein: CASRTEPLRNSPLHF.